These T cell receptor beta chains were read from a single sample in a study of T-cell reconstitution after alpha-beta-depleted transplantation in children. TCRdb reprocessed the PCR reads via MiXCR and lists one record per CDR3 protein. The table has about 980,000 distinct CDR3 sequences, under 30% seen once. Specimen: PBMCs, mostly from graft donor cells, collected 360 days after TCRalphabeta/CD19-depleted stem cell transplant. Receptors were obtained from a boy in the first two years of life who had a stem cell transplant for SCID, so the T cells may come from the graft donor. CDR3s leave out the opening cysteine and the closing phenylalanine or tryptophan.

TRBJ2-1,TRBV2,ASKPDRGLDNEQF
TRBJ2-5,TRBV7-2,ASSFTPSGGDRETQY
TRBJ2-1,TRBV20-1,SASVGGAAYNEQF
TRBJ2-5,TRBV5-1,ASSLTIEQGAYETQY
TRBJ2-5,TRBV4-3,ASSPLVAAQETQY
TRBJ2-3,TRBV3-1,ASSPLAGARTDTQY
TRBJ2-7,TRBV5-5,AISLVFWTSRAYEQY
TRBJ2-2,TRBV24-1,ATSEATGANTGELF
TRBJ2-7,TRBV5-1,ASSLTGGTSYEQY
TRBJ2-5,TRBV25-1,ASSVTGTAQGTQY
TRBJ2-7,TRBV12-3/TRBV12-4,ASSFGTKGEQY
TRBJ2-1,TRBV20-1,SARTGTSAYNEQF
TRBJ2-7,TRBV2,ASSEADRKH
TRBJ1-1,TRBV6-5,ASRVTGRGPTEAF
TRBJ2-3,TRBV5-4,ASSLETRLTDTQY
TRBJ2-2,TRBV7-8,ASSSRQTRNGNTGELF
TRBJ2-5,TRBV3-1,ASTLTGMETQY
TRBJ1-2,TRBV15,ATSRDTGQTYGYT
TRBJ2-7,TRBV3-1,ASSPILNYEQY
TRBJ2-7,TRBV4-2,ASSQEGTVAYEQY
TRBJ2-3,TRBV4-3,ASSQGLAGNADTQY
TRBJ2-1,TRBV20-1,SAGGTSGYNEQF
TRBJ2-1,TRBV9,ASSEHTFNVGGGSEQF
TRBJ2-1,TRBV12-3/TRBV12-4,ASGGGGVGDEQF
TRBJ1-1,TRBV20-1,SARDPAAMNTEAF
TRBJ1-1,TRBV7-9,ASSPTGSGSTEAF